The 16 T cell receptor beta chains presented below share a single source sample, sequenced in a study of Graves' ophthalmopathy and Graves' hyperthyroidism. Amplified material comprised TCR beta CDR3 regions derived from RNA transcripts. Following a first-round RT-PCR that used HTBI primers, a second-round multiplex PCR was carried out. TCRdb recomputed calls from the multiplex PCR reads with MiXCR, one row per CDR3 protein. Among tens of thousands of distinct CDR3 sequences listed, around 45% were seen once. Sequencing was performed on peripheral blood. The receptors were gathered from an adult man with Graves' ophthalmopathy.

At least ten counts were recorded for this clonotype. The chain couples TRBV3-1 to TRBJ1-1, with no clear D. Trimming pared 0 bases from V and 4 bases from J, leaving 6 bases between. The germline V gene encodes CDR1 LGHDT and CDR2 YNNKEL (reference sequence). This CDR3 spans 13 amino acids. CDR3 in amino acids: CASSQESGTEAFF. The CDR3 DNA follows: TGTGCCAGCAGCCAAGAATCCGGCACTGAAGCTTTCTTT.

This clonotype occurred many times. The chain couples TRBV9 to TRBJ1-3, with 7 nucleotides matching TRBD1. The CDR3 runs to 15 residues. CDR1 SGDLS and CDR2 YYNGEE come from the germline V gene. Unmatched junction bases numbered 5, after V lost 3 bases and J lost 2 bases. CDR3 sequence (DNA): TGTGCCAGCAGCGGGGCAGGGGGACCTGGAAACACCATATATTTT. This sequence encodes CASSGAGGPGNTIYF.

The DNA of the CDR3 is TGCAGTGCTAGAGATCAAACAGGCTCTGGAAACACCATATATTTT. It yields the protein CSARDQTGSGNTIYF. This chain links TRBV20-1 with TRBJ1-3, with TRBD1 as a possible D gene (5 bases). Per the germline V gene, CDR1 is DFQATT and CDR2 is SNEGSKA (reference sequence). CDR3 length: 15 amino acids. V shed 0 bases and J shed 0 bases, with 9 bases lying between them.

This clonotype was observed a few times. V is TRBV2 and J is TRBJ1-2; TRBD1 matches at 9 bases. The CDR3 extends over 14 amino acids. Germline V lookup: CDR1 SNHLY, CDR2 FYNNEI. V was pared by 3 bases and J by 7 bases, with 6 bases of the junction left unmatched. The CDR3 coding sequence is TGTGCCAGCAGTGAGGGGGGACAGGGCCGTGGCTACACCTTC. Translated, it gives CASSEGGQGRGYTF.

Comments on this clonotype: The CDR3 ends on some other residue instead of the conserved phenylalanine or tryptophan, so this is likely a read error. The limits of the CDR3 on the DNA are not certain, so only TCRdb's listed CDR3 is given. The rearrangement uses TRBV6-1 and TRBJ1-4; the DNA was not compared with TRBD1, the D call given in the table. Germline loops: CDR1 MNHNS, CDR2 SASEGT. The CDR3 comprises 16 residues, both ends counted. The chain's CDR3 is CASSEGGKNTEAFFGQ.

This clonotype was recorded many times. V is TRBV5-5 and J is TRBJ1-3; the D gene is possibly TRBD1 (5 bases). The CDR3 runs to 16 residues. Trimming took 0 bases from V and 4 from J, leaving 14 bases between them. Germline values: CDR1 SGHKS, CDR2 YYEKEE (reference sequence). CDR3 amino acids: CASSLVRRVGGNTIYF. CDR3 in DNA: TGTGCCAGCAGCTTGGTGCGCAGGGTAGGGGGAAACACCATATATTTT.

The chain links TRBV10-3 to TRBJ2-1; D might be TRBD1 (5 bases). Germline V gene sequence: CDR1 ENHRY, CDR2 SYGVKD. The V gene lost 5 bases and the J gene lost 6 bases, with 11 bases spanning the gap. The CDR3 length is 13 residues. The DNA for the CDR3 is TGTGCCATCAGTCCGACAGCACCCAATGAGCAGTTCTTC. Its translation is CAISPTAPNEQFF.

Concerning this clonotype: The CDR3 ends on some other residue instead of the conserved phenylalanine or tryptophan, so this is likely a read error. The chain recombines TRBV30 with TRBJ2-3; D is perhaps TRBD1 (7 bases). The CDR3 is made up of 13 amino acids. Trimming took off 7 bases at V and 3 bases at J, with 14 bases between the two ends. Germline CDR1 is GTSNPN and CDR2 is SVGIG (reference sequence). DNA for the CDR3: TGTGCCTCCTCCAGGGGGGAGACAGATACGCAGTATCTT. It specifies CASSRGETDTQYL.

To note about this clonotype: At one end the junction does not follow the germline gene, possibly because of a read error. V and J are TRBV6-4 and TRBJ1-5; no clear D gene. The V gene's germline CDR1 is MRHNA and CDR2 SNTAGT. The CDR3 totals 17 residues. CDR3 in amino acids: CAGSDPQPYWSTQPQHF. In nucleotides, the CDR3 is TGTGCCGGCAGTGACCCACAACCCTACTGGAGCACTCAGCCCCAGCATTTT.

This clonotype was detected ten times or more. The chain is built from TRBV27 and TRBJ2-7; no clear D gene. The V gene lost 10 bases and the J gene lost 3 bases, with 10 bases spanning the gap. There are 11 residues in the CDR3. In germline, CDR1 is MNHEY, CDR2 SMNVEV (reference sequence). The DNA of the CDR3 is TGTGCCACTACGGACGGCTACGAGCAGTACTTC. Translated, it gives CATTDGYEQYF.

Points on this clonotype: This clone may be a read error of a much larger clone one base away. The chain employs TRBV6-5 and TRBJ2-5, with D tentatively TRBD1 (5 bases). V was clipped by 6 bases and J by 7 bases, with 18 bases between them. From germline, CDR1 is MNHEY and CDR2 SVGAGI. The CDR3 is 14 residues long. CDR3 bases: TGTGCCAGCAGAAGCTCCCCAGGGTTGGGGACCCAGTACTTC. Protein sequence: CASRSSPGLGTQYF.

The chain carries TRBV7-2 and TRBJ2-5, with D possibly being TRBD1 (6 bases). Germline lookup yields CDR1 SGHTA and CDR2 FQGNSA. This CDR3 spans 16 amino acids. V lost 5 bases to trimming and J lost 5 bases, with 21 bases between them. CDR3: CASSPMAGTRGETQYF. The CDR3 coding sequence is TGTGCCAGCAGCCCTATGGCCGGGACAAGAGGGGAGACCCAGTACTTC.

The chain recombines TRBV20-1 with TRBJ2-1; 7 bases match TRBD2. The CDR3 contains 13 residues. J gave up 8 bases and V 3 bases, and 7 bases lay outside the gene matches. Germline V lookup: CDR1 DFQATT, CDR2 SNEGSKA (reference sequence). This chain's CDR3 is CSASGGRIDEQFF. DNA of the CDR3: TGCAGTGCTAGTGGCGGGAGAATCGATGAGCAGTTCTTC.

The chain couples TRBV7-9 to TRBJ2-3, with 7 positions matching TRBD1. V trimming: 2 bases; J trimming: 7 bases; junction bases outside the gene matches: 9. CDR1 and CDR2 from the germline V gene are SEHNR and FQNEAQ (reference sequence). This CDR3 is built from 15 residues. The CDR3 protein is CASSLTRQGANTQYF. Here the CDR3 DNA reads TGTGCCAGCAGCTTAACTAGACAGGGTGCAAATACGCAGTATTTT.

The chain carries TRBV20-1 and TRBJ1-3; D call uncertain. The CDR3 loop spans 11 amino acids. V shed 7 bases and J shed 6 bases, with 10 bases lying between them. Germline V gives CDR1 DFQATT, CDR2 SNEGSKA (reference sequence). The CDR3 region is CSDNPLNTIYF. CDR3 bases: TGCAGTGATAATCCCCTAAACACCATATATTTT.

This chain connects TRBV7-2 to TRBJ2-1; D is possibly TRBD1 (6 bases). V was cut by 5 bases and J by 2 bases, with 16 bases left in between. The CDR3 is 16 residues long. The germline V gene has CDR1 SGHTA and CDR2 FQGNSA. CDR3 in DNA: TGTGCCAGCAGCCCGACAGGTCTCAGTGCCTACAATGAGCAGTTCTTC. This translates into CASSPTGLSAYNEQFF.